The 14 T cell receptor beta chains in this list originate from one sample, sequenced in a study of blood T cell repertoires in COVID-19. Method: immunoSEQ multiplex PCR; TCRdb's copy keeps in-frame clones and lacks some. The sample lists over 130,000 clones, approximately 80% occurring once. The sample comprised PBMCs or T cells enriched from blood (not recorded which). These receptors all come from a woman in her late teens or twenties who had been exposed to COVID-19.

The chain is built from TRBV19 and TRBJ2-7; 9 bases map to TRBD2. The CDR3 has 20 residues. V shed 1 base, J shed 4 bases, and the junction held 20 bases outside the gene matches. The germline CDR1 and CDR2 sequences are LNHDA and SQIVND (reference sequence). The CDR3 is CASSIAAVQREALRTYEQYF. The CDR3 bases are TGTGCCAGTAGTATAGCGGCGGTCCAGCGGGAGGCGCTCCGAACATACGAGCAGTACTTC.

CDR3 in amino acids: CASSSDRNSPLHF. DNA of the CDR3: TGTGCCAGTAGTTCCGACAGAAATTCACCCCTCCACTTT. J is TRBJ1-6 and V is TRBV19, with D possibly matching TRBD1 (5 bases). Germline V gives CDR1 LNHDA, CDR2 SQIVND (reference sequence). V was shortened by 5 bases and J by 7 bases, with 9 bases between the two germline ends. CDR3 length: 13 residues.

The V and J genes are TRBV6-5 and TRBJ2-1, with a tentative D call TRBD2 (5 bases). V gave up 6 bases and J gave up 8 bases, with 17 bases separating them. The CDR3 has 14 amino acids. Germline values: CDR1 MNHEY, CDR2 SVGAGI. CDR3 DNA: TGTGCCAGCAGACCCAACAGAGGGCGGGATGAGCAGTTCTTC. Amino acids: CASRPNRGRDEQFF.

The rearrangement joins TRBV9 to TRBJ2-3; D possibly corresponds to TRBD2 (5 bases). The CDR3 length is 16 residues. V lost 4 bases and J 4 bases, leaving 19 bases between the germline ends. Germline lookup yields CDR1 SGDLS and CDR2 YYNGEE. CDR3 DNA: TGTGCCAGCAGCCGCATATATGGGGAGAGGGCAGATACGCAGTATTTT. It specifies CASSRIYGERADTQYF.

The CDR3 region is CAWSVPPGQETQYF. For the CDR3, the DNA is TGTGCCTGGAGTGTACCGCCGGGACAAGAGACCCAGTACTTC. V usage is TRBV30 and J usage is TRBJ2-5; D is possibly TRBD2 (5 bases). Germline CDR1 is GTSNPN and CDR2 is SVGIG (reference sequence). The CDR3 covers 14 residues. V gave up 0 bases and J gave up 2 bases, with 10 bases separating them.

This sequence joins TRBV18 and TRBJ2-1; D is unresolved. V gave up 0 bases and J gave up 6 bases, with 15 bases separating them. The CDR3 contains 16 residues. CDR1 and CDR2 from the germline V gene are KGHSH and LQKENI. The CDR3 sequence is CASSPPMGEFGNEQFF. The CDR3 nucleotides read TGTGCCAGCTCACCACCGATGGGCGAGTTCGGCAATGAGCAGTTCTTC.

The J gene is TRBJ2-1, the V gene TRBV19; 9 nucleotides line up with TRBD2. The CDR3 sequence is 16 residues long. CDR1 is LNHDA and CDR2 is SQIVND in the germline V gene (reference sequence). Trimming cost V 4 bases and J 4 bases; bases outside gene matches: 8. The CDR3 region has the DNA TGTGCCAGTAGTACGGGGGGACTAGCTTCTTACAATGAGCAGTTCTTC. As protein: CASSTGGLASYNEQFF. Using reference TRBV19 and TRBJ2-1 for the parts outside the CDR3, the full variable domain is DGGITQSPKYLFRKEGQNVTLSCEQNLNHDAMYWYRQDPGQGLRLIYYSQIVNDFQKGDIAEGYSVSREKKESFPLTVTSAQKNPTAFYLCASSTGGLASYNEQFFGPGTRLTVL.

V gene TRBV6-5 combines with J gene TRBJ2-3; perhaps TRBD1 as D (6 bases). The CDR3 runs 14 residues. CDR1 is MNHEY, CDR2 SVGAGI, per germline. Trimming removed 8 bases from V and 0 bases from J, with 12 bases in between. The CDR3 DNA follows: TGTGCCAGCGCCCGACAGGCTAGCACAGATACGCAGTATTTT. It encodes CASARQASTDTQYF.

This chain links TRBV19 with TRBJ2-7; 8 bases agree with TRBD2. CDR1 is LNHDA and CDR2 is SQIVND in the germline V gene (reference sequence). V lost 3 bases and J lost 2; bases outside the gene matches: 9. The CDR3 is made up of 16 amino acids. The CDR3 reads CASSISGRRTPYEQYF. The CDR3 nucleotides are TGTGCCAGTAGTATCAGCGGGAGACGAACCCCCTACGAGCAGTACTTC.

The rearrangement joins TRBV18 to TRBJ1-1; 7 nucleotides agree with TRBD1. V lost 1 base to trimming and J lost 8 bases; unmatched junction nucleotides: 4. CDR1 and CDR2 (germline): KGHSH, LQKENI. CDR3 length: 13 amino acids. Here the CDR3 reads CASSPRTGEEAFF. CDR3 bases: TGTGCCAGCTCACCACGCACAGGGGAGGAAGCTTTCTTT.

The rearrangement uses TRBV2 and TRBJ2-3; 12 bases line up with TRBD2. Trimming at V came to 6 bases and at J to 5 bases, leaving 9 bases not matched to a gene. The CDR3 totals 16 residues. Germline CDR1 and CDR2: SNHLY and FYNNEI. This chain's CDR3 is CASRRLAGVAIDTQYF. Written as DNA, the CDR3 is TGTGCCAGCAGACGACTAGCGGGAGTAGCCATAGATACGCAGTATTTT.

The chain carries TRBV7-9 and TRBJ1-5, with a possible D match to TRBD1 (5 bases). V was pared by 1 base and J by 4 bases, with 8 bases between. There are 14 residues in the CDR3. Looked up from germline, CDR1 is SEHNR and CDR2 is FQNEAQ (reference sequence). The CDR3 is CASSLDPGNQPQHF. CDR3 DNA: TGTGCCAGCAGCTTAGATCCAGGGAATCAGCCCCAGCATTTT.

The chain uses TRBV18 and TRBJ2-2; tentatively, D is TRBD1 (6 bases). CDR3 length: 18 residues. Trimming cost V 4 bases and J 0 bases, with 18 bases left between them. The germline V gene encodes CDR1 KGHSH and CDR2 LQKENI. Here the CDR3 reads CASSQWRTAESNTGELFF. In DNA, the CDR3 is TGTGCCAGCTCACAGTGGCGGACAGCCGAATCGAACACCGGGGAGCTGTTTTTT.

The chain combines TRBV30 with TRBJ1-5; no reliable D call. Trimming cost V 5 bases and J 1 base, with 6 bases left between them. Germline values: CDR1 GTSNPN, CDR2 SVGIG (reference sequence). The CDR3 totals 12 residues. CDR3 region: CAWGRSNQPQHF. DNA of the CDR3: TGTGCCTGGGGACGGAGCAATCAGCCCCAGCATTTT.